Described below is a single TCR beta chain sequence and its context. Its antigen remains unidentified. Method: immunoSEQ multiplex PCR; TCRdb's copy keeps in-frame clones and lacks some. The sample has about 110,000 clones; about 85% are singletons. The data belong to a study of cytomegalovirus exposure and HLA in healthy donors. As for the study in general: Later analysis reported that the approximately 120 validation repertoires shared the platform of the roughly 700 first-cohort repertoires.

Study-level results: Most sequenced TCRs were rare (though some public TCRs occurred in many donors). The investigators catalogued 180 or so TCR beta chains as cytomegalovirus-associated.

The study drew the donors from its approximately 110-subject validation cohort, separate from the approximately 690-subject first cohort. The CDR3 has 14 residues. Germline V gene data show CDR1 as MNHEY and CDR2 as SMNVEV (reference sequence). Trimming took 11 bases from V and 2 from J, leaving 17 bases between them. The sequenced sample consisted of PBMCs. The rearrangement joins TRBV27 to TRBJ2-3; a weak D match, TRBD2 (7 bases). This clonotype was sampled from a woman younger than 30 in good health and CMV-seronegative. CDR3 in DNA: TGTGCCTGTCGACCGGGGGGCCCCACAGATACGCAGTATTTT. As protein: CACRPGGPTDTQYF.